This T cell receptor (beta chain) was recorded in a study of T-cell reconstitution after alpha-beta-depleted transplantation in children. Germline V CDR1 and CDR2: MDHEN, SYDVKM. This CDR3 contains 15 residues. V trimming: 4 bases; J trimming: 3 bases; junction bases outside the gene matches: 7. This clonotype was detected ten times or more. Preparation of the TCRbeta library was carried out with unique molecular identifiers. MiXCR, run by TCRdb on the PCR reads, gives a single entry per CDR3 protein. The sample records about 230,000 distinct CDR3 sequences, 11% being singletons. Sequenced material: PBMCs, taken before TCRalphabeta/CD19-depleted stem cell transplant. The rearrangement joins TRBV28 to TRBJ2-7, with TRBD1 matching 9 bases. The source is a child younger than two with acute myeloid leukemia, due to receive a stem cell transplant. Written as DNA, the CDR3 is TGTGCCAGCAGTTATACCGGGACAGGGTTCTACGAGCAGTACTTC. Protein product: CASSYTGTGFYEQYF.